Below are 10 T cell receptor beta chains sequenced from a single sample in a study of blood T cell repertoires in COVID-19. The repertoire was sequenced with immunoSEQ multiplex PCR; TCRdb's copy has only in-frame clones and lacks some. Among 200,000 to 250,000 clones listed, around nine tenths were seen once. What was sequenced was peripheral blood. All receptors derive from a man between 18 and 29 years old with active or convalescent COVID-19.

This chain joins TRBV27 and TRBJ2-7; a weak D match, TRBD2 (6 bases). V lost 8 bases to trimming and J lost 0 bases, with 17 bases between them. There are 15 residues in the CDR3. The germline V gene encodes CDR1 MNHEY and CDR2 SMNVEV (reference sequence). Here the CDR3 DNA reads TGTGCCAGCGGGACTGCCGTCTTAAGCTCCTACGAGCAGTACTTC. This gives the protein CASGTAVLSSYEQYF.

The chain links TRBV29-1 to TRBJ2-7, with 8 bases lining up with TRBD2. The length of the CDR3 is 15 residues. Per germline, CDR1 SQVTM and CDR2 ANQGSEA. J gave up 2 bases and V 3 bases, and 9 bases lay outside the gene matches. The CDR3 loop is CSVETRGSGTYEQYF. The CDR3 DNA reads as TGCAGCGTTGAGACCCGGGGTAGCGGGACCTACGAGCAGTACTTC.

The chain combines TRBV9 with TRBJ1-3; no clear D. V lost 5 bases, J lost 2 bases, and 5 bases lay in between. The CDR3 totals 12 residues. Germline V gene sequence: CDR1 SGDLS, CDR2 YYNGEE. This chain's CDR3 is CASSYAGNTIYF. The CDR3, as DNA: TGTGCCAGCAGTTATGCTGGAAACACCATATATTTT.

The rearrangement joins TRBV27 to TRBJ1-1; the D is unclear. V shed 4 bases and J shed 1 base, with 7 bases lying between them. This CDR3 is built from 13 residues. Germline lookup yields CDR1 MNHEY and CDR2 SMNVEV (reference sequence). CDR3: CASSYRRNTEAFF. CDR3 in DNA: TGTGCCAGCAGTTACAGAAGGAACACTGAAGCTTTCTTT.

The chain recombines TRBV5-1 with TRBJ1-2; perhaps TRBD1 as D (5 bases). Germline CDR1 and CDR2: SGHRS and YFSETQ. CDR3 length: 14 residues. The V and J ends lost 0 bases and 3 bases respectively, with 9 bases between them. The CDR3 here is CASSLEGLDYGYTF. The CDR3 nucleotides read TGCGCCAGCAGCTTGGAGGGGTTGGACTATGGCTACACCTTC.

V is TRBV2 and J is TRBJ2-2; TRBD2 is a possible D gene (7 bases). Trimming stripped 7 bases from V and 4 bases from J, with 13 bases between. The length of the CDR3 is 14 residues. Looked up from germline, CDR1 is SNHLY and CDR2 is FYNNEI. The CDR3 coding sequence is TGTGCCAGCACGGGGGGCGCGTCCACCGGGGAGCTGTTTTTT. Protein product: CASTGGASTGELFF.

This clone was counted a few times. The CDR3 DNA reads as TGTGCCACAATCCTCGGGAAAACTGAAGCTTTCTTT. Translated, it gives CATILGKTEAFF. The chain recombines TRBV19 with TRBJ1-1; no reliable D call. This CDR3 comprises 12 residues. Germline loops: CDR1 LNHDA, CDR2 SQIVND (reference sequence). V shed 10 bases and J shed 5 bases, with 14 bases lying between them.

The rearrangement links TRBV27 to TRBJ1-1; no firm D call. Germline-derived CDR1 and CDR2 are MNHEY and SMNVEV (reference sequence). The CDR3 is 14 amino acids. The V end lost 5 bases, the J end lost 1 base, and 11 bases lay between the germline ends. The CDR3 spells CASSLSRWNTEAFF. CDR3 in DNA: TGTGCCAGCAGTCTGAGTCGGTGGAACACTGAAGCTTTCTTT.

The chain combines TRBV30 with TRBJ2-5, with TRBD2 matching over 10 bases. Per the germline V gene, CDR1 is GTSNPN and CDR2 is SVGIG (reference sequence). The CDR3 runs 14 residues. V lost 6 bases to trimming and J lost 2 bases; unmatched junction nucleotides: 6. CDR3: CACLLAGKQETQYF. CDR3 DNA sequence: TGTGCCTGTCTACTAGCGGGGAAACAAGAGACCCAGTACTTC.

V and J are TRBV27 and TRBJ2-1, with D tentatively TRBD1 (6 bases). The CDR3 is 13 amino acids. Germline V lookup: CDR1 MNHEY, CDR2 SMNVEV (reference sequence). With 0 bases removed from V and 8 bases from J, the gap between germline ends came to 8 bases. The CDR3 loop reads CASSLSQGHEQFF. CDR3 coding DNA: TGTGCCAGCAGTTTATCACAGGGTCATGAGCAGTTCTTC.